This T cell receptor (beta chain) appears in the sequencing data of a study of blood T cell repertoires in COVID-19. Study-level background: Both acute and convalescent COVID-19 samples were obtained from the United States, Italy and Spain.

V gave up 0 bases and J gave up 6 bases, with 13 bases separating them. This CDR3 has 15 amino acids. Germline CDR1 and CDR2: SGDLS and YYNGEE. Per the study methods: It was from reference gene primer amplification that nucleated cell counts were estimated. TCRdb's copy holds only in-frame clones and misses some; the assay was immunoSEQ multiplex PCR. That table gives V, J and clone size, and the DNA gave D and trimming. The repertoire consists of approximately 290,000 clones, with over 75% occurring once and the leading ten covering approximately 12%. The sequence was collected from a woman aged 55-70 years with acute or convalescent COVID-19. The chain employs TRBV9 and TRBJ2-1, with D maybe TRBD1 (6 bases). Sequenced: peripheral blood. The CDR3 sequence is CASSVDSGRGNEQFF. The CDR3, as DNA: TGTGCCAGCAGCGTAGATTCCGGCAGGGGCAATGAGCAGTTCTTC.